This T cell receptor beta chain was identified during a study of cytomegalovirus exposure and HLA in healthy donors. Study in general: Approximately 200 million T cells yielded 117 million unique TCR beta sequences in earlier analysis.

Germline CDR1 is DFQATT and CDR2 is SNEGSKA (reference sequence). CDR3 length: 11 residues. Between the trimmed V and J ends, which lost 6 bases and 4 bases, there was a span of 8 bases. The study ran its PCR with 60 Vbeta and 13 Jbeta primers. Data came from immunoSEQ multiplex PCR; TCRdb stores just in-frame clones and leaves some out. In all, the sample yields some 75,000 clones. General observations from the study: Cytomegalovirus-associated status was assigned to about 180 TCR beta chains. As a later analysis revealed, the rate of TCR association differed by HLA locus, with DRB1 most and HLA-C fewest. A highly shared variant cluster was judged a likely technical artifact.

Comment on this clone: What it binds is unknown.

The chain couples TRBV20-1 to TRBJ2-3; no reliable D call. The source is a man aged 35-49 years in good health and CMV-seronegative. The sequenced sample consisted of PBMCs. Here the CDR3 reads CSALYADTQYF. The CDR3 DNA follows: TGCAGTGCACTTTACGCAGATACGCAGTATTTT.